This TCR beta chain was captured by sequencing in a study of metastatic and nonmetastatic thyroid tumors. Study details: The authors compared repertoires across blood and tumor or nodule tissue from malignant and benign thyroid patients.

Thyroid surgery took place with no prior treatment in any patient. This CDR3 region has 12 residues. The V end was cut by 7 bases, the J end by 9 bases, with 13 bases between. As handled by the study authors: Clinicopathological groups of papillary thyroid cancer showed CDR3 differences that were used to build a distant-metastasis classifier. Using MiXCR, TCRdb reanalyzed the PCR reads. None of the V and J calls come from the authors' own analysis; TCRdb made them. The data contain roughly 20,000 clones, 35% to 40% of them singletons. J is TRBJ2-1 and V is TRBV12-3 or TRBV12-4; no clear D. Sequencing was done on a sample of tumor tissue. This sequence was found in a female donor with papillary thyroid cancer or a benign thyroid nodule (not recorded which). Some clones in this sample may be carry-over from other donors' samples. CDR3 nucleotide sequence: TGTGCCAGCACCGGCACGTGGGGTGAGCAGTTCTTC. Protein sequence: CASTGTWGEQFF.